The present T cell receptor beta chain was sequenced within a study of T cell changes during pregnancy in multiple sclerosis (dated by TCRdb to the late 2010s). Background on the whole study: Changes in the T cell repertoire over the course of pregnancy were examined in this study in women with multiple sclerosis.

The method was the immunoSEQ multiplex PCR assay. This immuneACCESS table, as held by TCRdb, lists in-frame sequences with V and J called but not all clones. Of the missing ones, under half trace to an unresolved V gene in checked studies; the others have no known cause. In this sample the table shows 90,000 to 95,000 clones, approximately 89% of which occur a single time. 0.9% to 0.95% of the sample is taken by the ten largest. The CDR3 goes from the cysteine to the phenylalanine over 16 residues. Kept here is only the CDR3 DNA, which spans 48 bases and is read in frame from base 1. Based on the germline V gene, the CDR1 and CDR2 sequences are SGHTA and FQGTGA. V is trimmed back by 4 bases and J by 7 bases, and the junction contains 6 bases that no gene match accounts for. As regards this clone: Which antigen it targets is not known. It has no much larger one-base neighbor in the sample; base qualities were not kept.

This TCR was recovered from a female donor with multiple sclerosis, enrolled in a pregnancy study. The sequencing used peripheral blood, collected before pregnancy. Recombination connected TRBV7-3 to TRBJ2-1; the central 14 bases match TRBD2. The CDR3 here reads CASSSGLAGGRNEQFF. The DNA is TGTGCCAGCAGCTCAGGACTAGCGGGGGGTCGGAATGAGCAGTTCTTC.